This entry lists 32 T cell receptor beta chains sequenced from one sample in a study of blood T cell repertoires in COVID-19. TCRdb keeps only in-frame clones here, not all; method: immunoSEQ multiplex PCR. The table includes some 210,000 clones, 84% detected once. The sample comprised peripheral blood. These TCRs come from a woman in her forties or fifties with active or convalescent COVID-19.

The sample holds many counts of this clone. The V and J genes are TRBV2 and TRBJ2-7, with D perhaps TRBD2 (5 bases). In germline, CDR1 is SNHLY, CDR2 FYNNEI. CDR3 length equals 12 residues. Trimming left V 4 bases short and J 3 bases short, with 7 bases between. The CDR3 loop reads CASSAEGYEQYF. DNA for the CDR3: TGTGCCAGCAGTGCCGAGGGCTACGAGCAGTACTTC.

The CDR3 DNA reads TGTGCCAGCAGGGGACAGGTTAACTATGGCTACACCTTC. It encodes CASRGQVNYGYTF. V and J are TRBV28 and TRBJ1-2; 8 bases fit TRBD1. V was pared by 6 bases and J by 1 base, with 1 base of the junction left unmatched. Looked up from germline, CDR1 is MDHEN and CDR2 is SYDVKM. The CDR3 spans 13 residues.

This chain connects TRBV15 to TRBJ2-4; D is perhaps TRBD2 (6 bases). V lost 0 bases and J lost 6, with 21 bases in between. Germline assignment: CDR1 LNHNV and CDR2 YYDKDF (reference sequence). This CDR3 has 18 residues. The CDR3 is CATSREPSPGGLRNIQYF. In nucleotides, the CDR3 is TGTGCCACCAGCAGAGAACCCTCCCCCGGGGGATTGAGAAACATTCAGTACTTC.

The V and J genes are TRBV5-4 and TRBJ2-5; 7 bases are a match to TRBD2. The ends lost 0 bases at V and 1 base at J; junction bases unmatched: 3. Germline V gene lookup returns CDR1 SGHNT and CDR2 YYREEE (reference sequence). This CDR3 is built from 15 residues. CDR3 loop: CASSLGASGQETQYF. The CDR3, as DNA: TGTGCCAGCAGCTTGGGGGCTAGCGGCCAAGAGACCCAGTACTTC.

This clone was observed once. In DNA, the CDR3 is TGCGCCAGCAGCTTGGGCGGGAGCACGGGGGAGCTGTTTTTT. As protein: CASSLGGSTGELFF. The genes are TRBV5-1 and TRBJ2-2; TRBD2 matches at 7 bases. Germline V gene lookup returns CDR1 SGHRS and CDR2 YFSETQ. The CDR3 length is 14 residues. V dropped 0 bases and J dropped 8; count of bases not matched to a gene: 4.

The chain links TRBV27 to TRBJ2-7, with TRBD2 identical over 7 bases. With V trimmed by 6 bases and J by 6 bases, 8 bases remained unmatched. There are 13 residues in the CDR3. Germline V gives CDR1 MNHEY, CDR2 SMNVEV (reference sequence). The CDR3 reads CASRGGSGFEQYF. The CDR3 DNA is TGTGCCAGCAGGGGGGGGTCGGGGTTCGAGCAGTACTTC.

The chain carries TRBV28 and TRBJ1-2; D gene unclear. V lost 3 bases to trimming and J lost 7 bases, with 12 bases between them. Germline loops: CDR1 MDHEN, CDR2 SYDVKM. This CDR3 is 13 amino acids long. The CDR3 bases are TGTGCCAGCAGTTTGGCCCAACGAGGTGGCTACACCTTC. Amino acids: CASSLAQRGGYTF.

This rearrangement joins TRBV7-9 to TRBJ1-4; D unresolved. The length of the CDR3 is 14 residues. Per the germline V gene, CDR1 is SEHNR and CDR2 is FQNEAQ (reference sequence). Trimming stripped 6 bases from V and 3 bases from J, with 11 bases between. CDR3 in amino acids: CASRGGGSNEKLFF. DNA of the CDR3: TGTGCCAGCAGGGGAGGAGGCTCTAATGAAAAACTGTTTTTT.

This chain uses TRBV7-3 with TRBJ2-1; the match to TRBD2 covers 7 bases. V was pared by 8 bases and J by 0 bases, with 7 bases of the junction left unmatched. The CDR3 totals 15 residues. Germline-derived CDR1 and CDR2 are SGHTA and FQGTGA. The CDR3 reads CASRLAPDSYNEQFF. As DNA, the CDR3 is TGTGCCAGCCGACTAGCTCCAGACTCCTACAATGAGCAGTTCTTC. The whole variable domain, remainder taken from reference TRBV7-3 and TRBJ2-1, is GAGVSQTPSNKVTEKGKYVELRCDPISGHTALYWYRQSLGQGPEFLIYFQGTGAADDSGLPNDRFFAVRPEGSVSTLKIQRTERGDSAVYLCASRLAPDSYNEQFFGPGTRLTVL.

This sequence joins TRBV9 and TRBJ2-7; 8 positions match TRBD2. Germline V gene sequence: CDR1 SGDLS, CDR2 YYNGEE. J gave up 3 bases and V 2 bases, and 7 bases lay outside the gene matches. The CDR3 runs to 15 residues. CDR3 residues: CASSVDGRANYEQYF. The CDR3 bases are TGTGCCAGCAGCGTGGACGGGAGGGCCAACTACGAGCAGTACTTC.

The J gene is TRBJ1-1, the V gene TRBV7-3; tentative D call: TRBD1 (5 bases). Trimming took 2 bases from V and 5 from J, leaving 12 bases between them. This CDR3 has 14 amino acids. Per germline, CDR1 SGHTA and CDR2 FQGTGA. The CDR3 is CASSLLGEGTEAFF. The DNA of the CDR3 is TGTGCCAGCAGCTTATTAGGGGAAGGAACTGAAGCTTTCTTT.

This clone was detected a few times. The J gene is TRBJ1-4, the V gene TRBV19, with D maybe TRBD1 (6 bases). Trimming stripped 6 bases from V and 5 bases from J, with 13 bases between. Germline CDR1 reads LNHDA; CDR2 reads SQIVND (reference sequence). The CDR3 is made up of 14 amino acids. CDR3 in amino acids: CASSPDRINEKLFF. Here the CDR3 DNA reads TGTGCCAGTAGCCCGGACAGAATAAATGAAAAACTGTTTTTT.

V gene TRBV6-5 combines with J gene TRBJ2-1, with D perhaps matching TRBD2 (5 bases). The germline V gene encodes CDR1 MNHEY and CDR2 SVGAGI. This CDR3 contains 14 residues. Trimming removed 5 bases at V and 6 bases at J, with 14 bases between. In nucleotides, the CDR3 is TGTGCCAGCAGTCGACCCGGAGAGGGCAATGAGCAGTTCTTC. It encodes CASSRPGEGNEQFF.

The CDR3 DNA reads as TGTGCCAGCAGCTTGGGGAGTCCGGGACAGTCCGCCGAGCAGTACTTC. Protein sequence: CASSLGSPGQSAEQYF. This chain connects TRBV5-4 to TRBJ2-7, with 7 bases aligning to TRBD1. J lost 6 bases, V lost 0 bases, and 12 bases had no gene match. This CDR3 is built from 16 residues. Germline V lookup: CDR1 SGHNT, CDR2 YYREEE (reference sequence).

The chain uses TRBV18 and TRBJ2-1; D possibly corresponds to TRBD2 (6 bases). The CDR3 extends over 17 amino acids. In germline, CDR1 is KGHSH, CDR2 LQKENI. Trimming left V 0 bases short and J 0 bases short, with 12 bases between. CDR3 sequence: CASSPPVGSPSYNEQFF. CDR3 nucleotides: TGTGCCAGCTCACCACCAGTCGGGAGCCCCTCCTACAATGAGCAGTTCTTC.

The chain carries TRBV19 and TRBJ1-2, with a possible D match to TRBD1 (5 bases). The V gene lost 6 bases and the J gene lost 6 bases, with 20 bases spanning the gap. In germline, CDR1 is LNHDA, CDR2 SQIVND (reference sequence). The CDR3 covers 15 residues. The CDR3 loop reads CASSNPRRGFDGYTF. The CDR3 nucleotides are TGTGCCAGTAGCAACCCCAGGAGGGGCTTCGATGGCTACACCTTC.

This clone was seen more than once but under ten times. This chain joins TRBV6-5 and TRBJ1-6; 7 nucleotides align to TRBD1. V lost 2 bases to trimming and J lost 10 bases; unmatched junction nucleotides: 5. CDR3 length equals 14 residues. Looked up from germline, CDR1 is MNHEY and CDR2 is SVGAGI. CDR3 sequence: CASSYRGQGSPLHF. The DNA for the CDR3 is TGTGCCAGCAGTTACAGGGGGCAGGGATCACCCCTCCACTTT.

In its sample, this clone was seen once. Other DNA sequences in this sample translate to the same CDR3. The chain's CDR3 is CASSFGGSGNTIYF. In DNA, the CDR3 is TGCGCCAGCAGCTTCGGCGGCTCTGGAAACACCATATATTTT. The chain links TRBV5-1 to TRBJ1-3; D gene ambiguous. Trimming shortened V by 2 bases and J by 0 bases, and 6 bases separated the two germline ends. Germline CDR1 and CDR2: SGHRS and YFSETQ. The CDR3 spans 14 residues. Full variable domain (rest looked up from reference TRBV5-1 and TRBJ1-3): KAGVTQTPRYLIKTRGQQVTLSCSPISGHRSVSWYQQTPGQGLQFLFEYFSETQRNKGNFPGRFSGRQFSNSRSEMNVSTLELGDSALYLCASSFGGSGNTIYFGEGSWLTVV.

V gene TRBV5-8 combines with J gene TRBJ2-1; 8 positions match TRBD2. The J segment lost 0 bases and the V segment lost 7 bases, leaving 12 bases of the junction unmatched. Germline loops: CDR1 SGHTS, CDR2 YDEGEE. This CDR3 is built from 17 residues. CDR3 region: CASRAGLVLSSYNEQFF. The CDR3, as DNA: TGTGCCAGCCGCGCGGGACTAGTGCTTAGCTCCTACAATGAGCAGTTCTTC.

The chain recombines TRBV28 with TRBJ2-3; 9 nucleotides agree with TRBD2. Unmatched junction bases numbered 14, after V lost 7 bases and J lost 0 bases. Germline V gene sequence: CDR1 MDHEN, CDR2 SYDVKM. The CDR3 runs to 18 residues. For the CDR3, the DNA is TGTGCCAGCACCAAACTAGCGGGCATGGGTTCTAGCACAGATACGCAGTATTTT. It translates to CASTKLAGMGSSTDTQYF.

The CDR3 spells CASSLGLGRETQYF. CDR3 nucleotides: TGTGCCAGCAGTCTAGGACTGGGAAGGGAGACCCAGTACTTC. The chain links TRBV28 to TRBJ2-5; D is possibly TRBD2 (5 bases). The CDR3 loop spans 14 amino acids. V lost 5 bases and J lost 5, with 15 bases in between. Per the germline V gene, CDR1 is MDHEN and CDR2 is SYDVKM.

J is TRBJ1-1 and V is TRBV6-5; TRBD1 is a possible D gene (6 bases). The V and J ends lost 8 bases and 3 bases respectively, with 13 bases between them. The CDR3 length is 13 residues. Germline assignment: CDR1 MNHEY and CDR2 SVGAGI. The CDR3 sequence is CASRQVVDTEAFF. CDR3 DNA: TGTGCCAGCCGACAGGTGGTGGACACTGAAGCTTTCTTT.

The V call is TRBV7-8, the J call TRBJ2-7; 7 nucleotides align to TRBD2. Germline-derived CDR1 and CDR2 are SGHVS and FQNEAQ. Trimming cost V 1 base and J 1 base; bases outside gene matches: 7. CDR3 length: 16 residues. The CDR3 coding sequence is TGTGCCAGCAGCTTAGGCGGTCTAGCGGCGTCCTACGAGCAGTACGTC. This encodes CASSLGGLAASYEQYV.

This sequence joins TRBV12-5 and TRBJ2-1, with 14 positions matching TRBD2. Germline V gene sequence: CDR1 LGHNT, CDR2 FRNRAP. This CDR3 spans 17 amino acids. V was pared by 4 bases and J by 9 bases, with 11 bases of the junction left unmatched. The chain's CDR3 is CASGSTPGLAGDSEQFF. DNA of the CDR3: TGTGCTAGTGGTTCCACGCCGGGACTAGCGGGAGATAGTGAGCAGTTCTTC. The complete variable domain, with remaining parts taken from reference TRBV12-5 and TRBJ2-1, reads DARVTQTPRHKVTEMGQEVTMRCQPILGHNTVFWYRQTMMQGLELLAYFRNRAPLDDSGMPKDRFSAEMPDATLATLKIQPSEPRDSAVYFCASGSTPGLAGDSEQFFGPGTRLTVL.

This sequence joins TRBV29-1 and TRBJ1-2; D not resolved. The CDR3 is 10 amino acids. Germline V gives CDR1 SQVTM, CDR2 ANQGSEA. The V gene lost 1 base and the J gene lost 8 bases, with 5 bases spanning the gap. In nucleotides, the CDR3 is TGCAGCGTTGAAGTGGGCGGCTACACCTTC. Protein product: CSVEVGGYTF.

The chain combines TRBV3-1 (or the pseudogene TRBV3-2) with TRBJ2-2, with 8 bases aligning to TRBD1. V trimming: 3 bases; J trimming: 7 bases; junction bases outside the gene matches: 7. From germline, CDR1 is LGHDT and CDR2 YNNKEL (reference sequence). The CDR3 has 15 residues. CDR3 loop: CASSHLGQDHGELFF. DNA of the CDR3: TGTGCCAGCAGCCATCTGGGACAGGATCACGGGGAGCTGTTTTTT.

The V and J genes are TRBV28 and TRBJ2-7; D ambiguous. V dropped 6 bases and J dropped 2 bases, with 14 bases sitting between them. This CDR3 is 14 amino acids long. Germline CDR1 MDHEN, CDR2 SYDVKM. CDR3 amino acids: CASSERTKTYEQYF. As DNA, the CDR3 is TGTGCCAGCAGCGAACGAACAAAGACCTACGAGCAGTACTTC.

The J gene is TRBJ2-2, the V gene TRBV11-3; no clear D gene. This CDR3 comprises 13 residues. Trimming pared 7 bases from V and 1 base from J, leaving 7 bases between. Germline V CDR1 and CDR2: SGHNT, YENEEA. The CDR3 DNA sequence: TGTGCCAGCACCCACAGGAACACCGGGGAGCTGTTTTTT. Its translation: CASTHRNTGELFF.

V and J are TRBV20-1 and TRBJ2-7; possible D gene TRBD2, 5 bases. The V end lost 3 bases, the J end lost 0 bases, and 9 bases lay between the germline ends. CDR3 length: 13 amino acids. Looked up from germline, CDR1 is DFQATT and CDR2 is SNEGSKA (reference sequence). This CDR3 reads CSASLALSYEQYF. The CDR3, as DNA: TGCAGTGCTAGTCTAGCACTCTCCTACGAGCAGTACTTC.

The CDR3 sequence is CASSIREKTNTGELFF. CDR3 coding DNA: TGTGCCAGTAGTATACGGGAAAAGACGAACACCGGGGAGCTGTTTTTT. The chain combines TRBV19 with TRBJ2-2, with D perhaps TRBD2 (5 bases). From germline, CDR1 is LNHDA and CDR2 SQIVND (reference sequence). Between the trimmed V and J ends, which lost 2 bases and 0 bases, there was a span of 10 bases. The CDR3 contains 16 residues.

The chain combines TRBV4-2 with TRBJ1-6; 12 bases match TRBD1. Germline loops: CDR1 LGHNA, CDR2 YNFKEQ. V dropped 0 bases and J dropped 9; count of bases not matched to a gene: 6. This CDR3 contains 17 residues. CDR3 nucleotide sequence: TGTGCCAGCAGCCAAGACCTCCCGGGACAGGGGGCTTCACCCCTCCACTTT. Translating it yields CASSQDLPGQGASPLHF.

The gene calls are TRBV24-1 and TRBJ1-2; TRBD1 is a possible D gene (6 bases). This CDR3 spans 14 amino acids. From germline, CDR1 is KGHDR and CDR2 SFDVKD. V lost 2 bases to trimming and J lost 7 bases, with 13 bases between them. CDR3 bases: TGTGCCACCAGTGATTCATGGGGGCCGGGTGGCTACACCTTC. Translation gives CATSDSWGPGGYTF.